In its sample, the clone carrying this T cell receptor (beta chain) was seen many times. Donors were systemically healthy Caucasian individuals from Russia aged about 6 to 95 years. Per-sample yields of isolated PBMCs were at least 6 million. The CDR3 is made up of 14 amino acids. Germline V gives CDR1 SQVTM, CDR2 ANQGSEA. Trimming at V came to 4 bases and at J to 1 base, leaving 3 bases not matched to a gene. The sample comes from a study of blood T cells in healthy people across ages. The authors ran a second PCR of 7 to 11 cycles using a sample-barcoded 5' primer and a J-beta primer mix. TCRdb independently ran MiXCR on the 5' RACE reads; one entry per CDR3 protein. The table lists fewer than 800,000 distinct CDR3 sequences, about 21% of them singletons.

The clonotype originates from a man in his 70s in good health. The J gene is TRBJ2-1, the V gene TRBV29-1, with 8 positions matching TRBD2. The sequenced material came from blood. CDR3 in amino acids: CSVVGLGSYNEQFF. The CDR3 coding sequence is TGCAGCGTTGTGGGACTAGGGTCCTACAATGAGCAGTTCTTC.